This T cell receptor beta chain was profiled in a study of blood T cell repertoires in COVID-19. Generated by immunoSEQ multiplex PCR, the TCRdb table keeps only in-frame clones and is missing some. The repertoire consists of under 300,000 clones, with 90% occurring once and the leading ten covering 2% to 2.5%. The length of the CDR3 is 14 residues. V lost 4 bases and J lost 4, with 10 bases in between. Germline V gives CDR1 KGHSH, CDR2 LQKENI. Sequences were obtained from peripheral blood. The chain carries TRBV18 and TRBJ1-4; D is ambiguous. This TCR derives from a woman aged 55-69 years with COVID-19, enrolled during active disease. CDR3 DNA sequence: TGTGCCAGCTCACTAACAGAACTTAATGAAAAACTGTTTTTT. Amino acid sequence: CASSLTELNEKLFF.